This paragraph reports one TCR beta chain. These data come from a study of blood T cell repertoires in COVID-19. In the original analysis: Nucleated cell counts were estimated from reference gene primer amplification. Only in-frame clones appear in the TCRdb table, and some are missing; sequencing was by immunoSEQ multiplex PCR. The V and J calls and clone size are taken from that table; D and trimming were inferred from the DNA. The sample has 180,000 or so clones, around 86% seen once. This receptor was identified in a middle-aged man with acute COVID-19. Source material: PBMCs or T cells enriched from blood (not recorded which).

The CDR3 here is CASSGQVLSSGANVLTF. For the CDR3, the DNA is TGTGCCAGCAGTGGACAGGTCTTAAGCTCTGGGGCCAACGTCCTGACTTTC. The chain couples TRBV6-1 to TRBJ2-6, with D tentatively TRBD1 (6 bases). The germline V and J ends were trimmed by 4 bases and 0 bases, with 13 bases remaining between them. The CDR3 runs 17 residues. Looked up from germline, CDR1 is MNHNS and CDR2 is SASEGT.